One sample yielded the 8 T cell receptor beta chains listed below, sequenced in a study of cytomegalovirus exposure and HLA in healthy donors. Data came from immunoSEQ multiplex PCR; TCRdb stores just in-frame clones and leaves some out. The sample lists some 150,000 clones, about 86% occurring once. What was sequenced was PBMCs. These receptors came from a woman between 25 and 40 years old in good health and CMV-seronegative.

This clone was found a few times. The chain uses TRBV2 and TRBJ2-7; 9 bases agree with TRBD1. The CDR3 is 14 amino acids. V lost 11 bases, J lost 3 bases, and 11 bases stayed unmatched. From germline, CDR1 is SNHLY and CDR2 FYNNEI. CDR3: CAGGRDRARYEQYF. Here the CDR3 DNA reads TGTGCCGGCGGCCGGGACAGGGCCCGCTACGAGCAGTACTTC.

The CDR3 nucleotides are TGTGCCAGCAGCTTTGAGAGCGACGACTACGAGCAGTACTTC. Protein product: CASSFESDDYEQYF. This rearrangement joins TRBV6-5 to TRBJ2-7; D gene unclear. Germline CDR1 and CDR2: MNHEY and SVGAGI. This CDR3 has 14 amino acids. Trimming took 6 bases from V and 3 from J, leaving 15 bases between them.

The chain carries TRBV5-1 and TRBJ1-2; D perhaps matches TRBD1 (5 bases). The CDR3 extends over 14 amino acids. Germline CDR1 reads SGHRS; CDR2 reads YFSETQ. Trimming removed 0 bases at V and 5 bases at J, with 11 bases between. The CDR3 sequence is CASSLEGRGYGYTF. In nucleotides, the CDR3 is TGCGCCAGCAGCTTGGAGGGGCGTGGTTATGGCTACACCTTC.

This clone has just one count. The V call is TRBV6-1, the J call TRBJ2-7, with D maybe TRBD2 (5 bases). This CDR3 spans 13 amino acids. Germline V gene lookup returns CDR1 MNHNS and CDR2 SASEGT. V was cut by 6 bases and J by 4 bases, with 13 bases left in between. Written as DNA, the CDR3 is TGTGCCAGCAGGCTCTTCGGGGATTACGAGCAGTACTTC. This codes for CASRLFGDYEQYF.

This clone was observed once. The V and J genes are TRBV7-7 and TRBJ2-1; 9 nucleotides match TRBD1. The CDR3 is made up of 15 amino acids. V dropped 5 bases and J dropped 6; count of bases not matched to a gene: 8. CDR1 SSHAT and CDR2 FNYEAQ come from the germline V gene (reference sequence). DNA for the CDR3: TGTGCCAGCAGCCAGGACAGGGGACTATTCAATGAGCAGTTCTTC. The encoded protein is CASSQDRGLFNEQFF.

V is TRBV19 and J is TRBJ2-2; maybe TRBD1 (6 bases). In germline, CDR1 is LNHDA, CDR2 SQIVND (reference sequence). Trimming cost V 5 bases and J 4 bases, with 17 bases left between them. The CDR3 totals 16 residues. CDR3 nucleotide sequence: TGTGCCAGTAGTCATGGTATTGGACAGTTCACCGGGGAGCTGTTTTTT. Its protein product is CASSHGIGQFTGELFF.

The chain employs TRBV7-8 and TRBJ2-1; tentative D call: TRBD1 (5 bases). V lost 1 base and J lost 5, with 12 bases in between. Germline lookup yields CDR1 SGHVS and CDR2 FQNEAQ. This CDR3 is 15 amino acids long. CDR3 residues: CASSLGQGTDNEQFF. DNA for the CDR3: TGTGCCAGCAGCTTAGGGCAGGGAACCGACAATGAGCAGTTCTTC.

The chain couples TRBV14 to TRBJ1-6, with 7 bases identical to TRBD1. The V and J ends lost 6 bases and 4 bases, in that order; junction bases with no gene match: 9. There are 16 residues in the CDR3. Germline CDR1 is SGHDN and CDR2 is FVKESK. CDR3: CASSMTGRIYNSPLHF. As DNA, the CDR3 is TGTGCCAGCAGTATGACAGGGCGGATATATAATTCACCCCTCCACTTT. Complete variable domain (other parts from reference TRBV14 and TRBJ1-6): EAGVTQFPSHSVIEKGQTVTLRCDPISGHDNLYWYRRVMGKEIKFLLHFVKESKQDESGMPNNRFLAERTGGTYSTLKVQPAELEDSGVYFCASSMTGRIYNSPLHFGNGTRLTVT.